This T cell receptor (beta chain) was observed in a study of regulatory T cells in long-lasting Graves disease. Background on the study: Over 5 years of antithyroid drugs plus positive TSH receptor antibodies defined persistent Graves' disease. Study observations and caveats: The persistent group shared 2,500 or so public clonotypes, more than the approximately 890 shared by new patients.

Many counts were recorded for this clonotype. The antigen remains undetermined. In germline, CDR1 is SNHLY, CDR2 FYNNEI. The ends were cut back, 11 bases at V and 7 bases at J, with 17 bases in the middle. The CDR3 has 13 residues. Time point described: persistent/refractory GD, antithyroid drugs over 5 years with positive TRAb. Extracted PBMC RNA gave rise to the TCR library. iRepertoire HTBI primers and Arm-PCR of CDR3 regions built TCR beta libraries. TCRdb used MiXCR to reprocess the multiplex PCR reads, holding one entry per CDR3 protein. The sample holds about 660,000 distinct CDR3 sequences, about 32% seen once.

Sequencing used peripheral blood mononuclear cells (PBMCs), obtained when the disease was refractory, from a patient treated with antithyroid drugs. The rearrangement joins TRBV2 to TRBJ1-4; tentatively, D is TRBD1 (6 bases). This receptor was taken from a female donor with Graves disease. The chain's CDR3 is CASTGGGLEKLFF. The CDR3 nucleotides read TGTGCCTCCACGGGCGGGGGGCTTGAAAAACTGTTTTTT.